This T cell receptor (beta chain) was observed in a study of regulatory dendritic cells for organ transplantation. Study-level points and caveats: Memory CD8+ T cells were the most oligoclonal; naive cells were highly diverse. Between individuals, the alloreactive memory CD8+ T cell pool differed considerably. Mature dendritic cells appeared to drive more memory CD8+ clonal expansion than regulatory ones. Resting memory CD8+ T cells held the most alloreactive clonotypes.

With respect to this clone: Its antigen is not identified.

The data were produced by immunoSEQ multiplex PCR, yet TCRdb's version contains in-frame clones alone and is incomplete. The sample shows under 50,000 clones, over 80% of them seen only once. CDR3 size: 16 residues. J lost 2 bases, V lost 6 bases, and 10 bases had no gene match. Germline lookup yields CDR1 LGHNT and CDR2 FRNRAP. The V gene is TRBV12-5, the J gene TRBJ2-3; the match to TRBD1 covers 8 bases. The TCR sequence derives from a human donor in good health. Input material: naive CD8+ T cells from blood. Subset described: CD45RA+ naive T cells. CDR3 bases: TGTGCTAGTGGACCCGACTTGGGACAGGACACAGATACGCAGTATTTT. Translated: CASGPDLGQDTDTQYF.